This T cell receptor beta chain originates from a study of blood T cell repertoires in COVID-19. Study at large: The origin of the acute and convalescent COVID-19 samples was the United States, Italy and Spain. Sample material is recorded as cDNA or gDNA derived from T cells, B-cell-depleted T cells, or PBMCs.

Trimming took off 5 bases at V and 4 bases at J, with 12 bases between the two ends. The germline CDR1 and CDR2 sequences are SEHNR and FQNEAQ (reference sequence). The CDR3 spans 13 residues. In the authors' workflow: Scientists estimated how many nucleated cells there were by amplifying reference gene primers. Libraries were prepared by immunoSEQ multiplex PCR; TCRdb keeps only in-frame clonotypes and omits some of them. Clone size and V and J calls were adopted from that table, with D and trimming inferred from the DNA. The table shows around 170,000 clones, with 80% to 90% occurring only once. This clonotype was obtained from a man aged 25-45 years with active or convalescent COVID-19. The chain carries TRBV7-9 and TRBJ2-7, with D possibly matching TRBD2 (7 bases). The specimen was peripheral blood. The CDR3: CASSPEGGYEQYV. Written as DNA, the CDR3 is TGTGCCAGCAGCCCTGAGGGGGGGTACGAGCAGTACGTC.